The rows below give T cell receptor beta chains drawn from one sample of a study of graft-versus-host responses after intestinal transplantation. Their specific antigens are unknown. Measured with immunoSEQ multiplex PCR; TCRdb has only the in-frame clones, and not every one. The sample records more than 70,000 clones, 85% to 95% being singletons. Sequenced here: unstimulated CD8+ T cells sorted from spleen or lymph node cells, sampled before transplant. Receptors originate from a human donor who was the organ donor for an intestinal transplant. CDR3s include the opening cysteine and the closing phenylalanine or tryptophan. Fields, in order: J gene, D gene, clone size, V gene, CDR3 protein, CDR3 DNA. The D gene is left open where the match is weak. The size entry is marked missing in some rows and otherwise reads once, few, many or a size class.

TRBJ1-6 TRBD1 . TRBV5-6 CASSLGQGNSPLHF TGTGCCAGCAGCTTGGGACAGGGAAATTCACCCCTCCACTTT
TRBJ1-1 . . TRBV7-9 CASSVPGGDTEAFF TGTGCCAGCAGCGTCCCCGGGGGGGACACTGAAGCTTTCTTT
TRBJ1-6 . . TRBV19 CASSRQANSPLHF TGTGCCAGTAGTAGACAGGCCAATTCACCCCTCCACTTT
TRBJ2-2 . . TRBV5-6 CASSPPQGGELFF TGTGCCAGCAGCCCACCACAGGGCGGGGAGCTGTTTTTT
TRBJ2-2 . . TRBV6-5 CASSYSLTGELFF TGTGCCAGCAGTTACAGCCTCACCGGGGAGCTGTTTTTT
TRBJ2-7 . . TRBV4-1 CASSQTPSWEYEQYF TGCGCCAGCAGCCAGACACCTTCTTGGGAGTACGAGCAGTACTTC
TRBJ2-7 . . TRBV2 CASSGRGNEQYF TGTGCCAGCAGTGGAAGGGGGAACGAGCAGTACTTC
TRBJ1-1 . . TRBV6-5 CASSYVPGELNTEAFF TGTGCCAGCAGTTACGTACCAGGGGAACTGAACACTGAAGCTTTCTTT
TRBJ2-7 TRBD2 . TRBV27 CASSVAGAFEQYF TGTGCCAGCAGTGTAGCGGGGGCGTTTGAGCAGTACTTC
TRBJ2-7 . once TRBV7-9 CASSPGQRLYEQYF TGTGCCAGCAGCCCCGGACAGAGGTTATACGAGCAGTACTTC
TRBJ1-1 TRBD1 . TRBV4-2 CASSQGTGQGVGNTEAFF TGTGCCAGCAGCCAAGGAACGGGACAGGGGGTTGGAAACACTGAAGCTTTCTTT
TRBJ2-7 . . TRBV28 CASSSTQVLGYEQYF TGTGCCAGCAGTTCCACGCAGGTACTTGGCTACGAGCAGTACTTC
TRBJ2-7 . . TRBV5-1 CASSGGAGGREQYF TGCGCCAGCAGCGGGGGGGCCGGGGGCCGGGAGCAGTACTTC
TRBJ1-2 TRBD1 . TRBV19 CASSPGTGFGYTF TGTGCCAGTAGCCCCGGGACAGGGTTTGGCTACACCTTC
TRBJ2-6 TRBD1 . TRBV6-4 CASSGTGGAGANVLTF TGTGCCAGCAGTGGGACAGGGGGCGCTGGGGCCAACGTCCTGACTTTC
TRBJ1-6 TRBD1 once TRBV7-3 CASSSISGGGRTGGGSPLHF TGTGCCAGCAGCTCCATATCGGGGGGGGGACGGACAGGTGGAGGTTCACCCCTCCACTTT
TRBJ1-2 TRBD1 . TRBV10-3 CAISAGGAGGFYGYTF TGTGCCATCAGTGCGGGTGGGGCAGGGGGCTTCTATGGCTACACCTTC
TRBJ2-7 . . TRBV9 CASSATGVAPSYEQYF TGTGCCAGCAGCGCGACAGGCGTGGCGCCTTCGTACGAGCAGTACTTC
TRBJ1-5 TRBD1 . TRBV19 CASSIGQGANQPQHF TGTGCCAGTAGTATAGGGCAGGGGGCCAATCAGCCCCAGCATTTT
TRBJ2-2 TRBD2 . TRBV7-8 CASSLVGGRTGELFF TGTGCCAGCAGCTTAGTCGGGGGGAGAACCGGGGAGCTGTTTTTT
TRBJ1-1 . . TRBV13 CASSLESSSSWAFF TGTGCCAGCAGCTTAGAGAGTTCGTCGTCCTGGGCTTTCTTT
TRBJ2-3 . . TRBV9 CASSRGHTDTQYF TGTGCCAGCAGTCGAGGACACACAGATACGCAGTATTTT
TRBJ1-1 TRBD1 . TRBV28 CASSWAGGQGAEAFF TGTGCCAGCAGTTGGGCAGGGGGCCAAGGGGCTGAAGCTTTCTTT
TRBJ1-6 TRBD1 . TRBV4-1 CASSRGPAGQGNSPLHF TGCGCCAGCAGCCGAGGGCCGGCGGGACAGGGCAATTCACCCCTCCACTTT
TRBJ2-5 TRBD1 . TRBV6-5 CASSTGGTQYF TGTGCCAGCAGTACAGGGGGGACCCAGTACTTC
TRBJ2-7 TRBD1 . TRBV4-1 CASSDSTGAYEQYF TGCGCCAGCAGCGATAGCACAGGGGCCTACGAGCAGTATTTC